These 31 T cell receptor beta chains originate from one sample sequenced in a study of blood T cell repertoires in COVID-19. TCRdb's copy holds only in-frame clones and misses some; the assay was immunoSEQ multiplex PCR. The table records approximately 150,000 clones, 70% to 85% of them present only once. Specimen: peripheral blood. The receptors were gathered from a woman between 45 and 65 years old in a cohort sampled during active or convalescent COVID-19.

The V gene is TRBV3-1 (or the pseudogene TRBV3-2), the J gene TRBJ1-2, with a weak D call TRBD1 (6 bases). V dropped 3 bases and J dropped 8 bases, with 16 bases sitting between them. This CDR3 region has 14 residues. Germline assignment: CDR1 LGHDT and CDR2 YNNKEL (reference sequence). The CDR3 loop is CASSHTGLQGGYTF. The CDR3 nucleotides are TGTGCCAGCAGCCATACGGGCCTCCAGGGGGGCTACACCTTC.

The J gene is TRBJ1-2, the V gene TRBV19; D not certain. The germline V and J ends were trimmed by 8 bases and 3 bases, with 13 bases remaining between them. This CDR3 region has 13 residues. Per germline, CDR1 LNHDA and CDR2 SQIVND (reference sequence). The CDR3, as DNA: TGTGCCAGTCTCGACATTGCCGACTATGGCTACACCTTC. Residues: CASLDIADYGYTF.

This chain joins TRBV1 and TRBJ1-2; TRBD1, the table's D call, lacks a check against the DNA. TRBV1 is described as a pseudogene. The length of the CDR3 is 18 residues. The CDR3 coding sequence is TGCACCAGCAGCCAGGCGAAAAAACAGCTACTTCTTAACTATGGCTACACCTTC. It encodes CTSSQAKKQLLLNYGYTF.

This chain links TRBV29-1 with TRBJ2-5, with D possibly TRBD2 on 5 matching bases. This CDR3 comprises 14 residues. V lost 5 bases to trimming and J lost 4 bases, with 17 bases between them. The germline V gene has CDR1 SQVTM and CDR2 ANQGSEA. CDR3 DNA: TGCAGCGTTTCTTCGAGGGATCTCCGAGAGACCCAGTACTTC. Protein product: CSVSSRDLRETQYF.

The chain carries TRBV10-3 and TRBJ2-1, with a possible D match to TRBD1 (5 bases). The CDR3 runs to 12 residues. Germline V gives CDR1 ENHRY, CDR2 SYGVKD. V gave up 5 bases and J gave up 6 bases, with 8 bases separating them. The CDR3 DNA sequence: TGTGCCATCAGTCGCAGGGCCAATGAGCAGTTCTTC. Protein sequence: CAISRRANEQFF.

This clone was detected only once. This chain links TRBV30 with TRBJ1-4; tentative D call: TRBD1 (6 bases). Germline CDR1 reads GTSNPN; CDR2 reads SVGIG (reference sequence). Trimming took 2 bases from V and 7 from J, leaving 14 bases between them. This CDR3 comprises 14 residues. CDR3 nucleotides: TGTGCCTGGAGTCAGGCGGGGGCCGGTGAAAAACTGTTTTTT. It translates to CAWSQAGAGEKLFF. Full variable domain (missing parts from reference TRBV30 and TRBJ1-4): SQTIHQWPATLVQPVGSPLSLECTVEGTSNPNLYWYRQAAGRGLQLLFYSVGIGQISSEVPQNLSASRPQDRQFILSSKKLLLSDSGFYLCAWSQAGAGEKLFFGSGTQLSVL.

The chain links TRBV7-8 to TRBJ1-1; tentative D call: TRBD1 (5 bases). The V gene lost 3 bases and the J gene lost 0 bases, with 11 bases spanning the gap. This CDR3 has 15 residues. Germline CDR1 and CDR2: SGHVS and FQNEAQ. The CDR3 DNA is TGTGCCAGCAGCTTCCAAGGGGAGGTGAACACTGAAGCTTTCTTT. It specifies CASSFQGEVNTEAFF.

This clone is a singleton in its sample. As DNA, the CDR3 is TGTGCCAGCAGTCCTGGGACTAGCGGGGTTGAGCAGTTCTTC. It is translated as CASSPGTSGVEQFF. The V gene is TRBV28, the J gene TRBJ2-1, with 13 bases fitting TRBD2. With V trimmed by 5 bases and J by 9 bases, 4 bases remained unmatched. This CDR3 region has 14 residues. The germline V gene encodes CDR1 MDHEN and CDR2 SYDVKM.

In this sample, this clone turned up a few times. The CDR3 reads CASSQDPSTVPEGYF. In DNA form, the CDR3 reads TGTGCCAGCAGCCAAGATCCCTCGACAGTTCCGGAAGGGTACTTC. The V call is TRBV3-1 (or the pseudogene TRBV3-2), the J call TRBJ2-7, with a weak D call TRBD1 (5 bases). The germline CDR1 and CDR2 sequences are LGHDT and YNNKEL (reference sequence). The CDR3 has 15 residues. V was shortened by 0 bases and J by 12 bases, with 21 bases between the two germline ends.

V gene TRBV30 combines with J gene TRBJ1-3, with D tentatively TRBD1 (5 bases). Germline-derived CDR1 and CDR2 are GTSNPN and SVGIG (reference sequence). Deletions cut 4 bases from V and 3 bases from J, with 19 bases between. CDR3 length: 16 residues. Written as DNA, the CDR3 is TGTGCCTGGATCCCCCGATTCGTCCAGGGTGGAAACACCATATATTTT. Protein: CAWIPRFVQGGNTIYF.

V is TRBV19 and J is TRBJ2-6; D is undetermined. The CDR3 extends over 16 amino acids. V shed 7 bases and J shed 0 bases, with 13 bases lying between them. Germline V gives CDR1 LNHDA, CDR2 SQIVND (reference sequence). Written as DNA, the CDR3 is TGTGCCAGTACCCCAAGCCGTGGCTCTGGGGCCAACGTCCTGACTTTC. It specifies CASTPSRGSGANVLTF.

This rearrangement joins TRBV12-3 or TRBV12-4 to TRBJ2-1; unclear D gene. Trimming removed 2 bases at V and 12 bases at J, with 14 bases between. CDR3 length: 13 residues. CDR3 sequence: CASSLMPGLGQFF. CDR3 coding DNA: TGTGCCAGCAGTTTAATGCCGGGTCTTGGGCAGTTCTTC.

This clone has only one observation. The chain is built from TRBV5-4 and TRBJ2-5, with TRBD2 identical over 8 bases. Germline V CDR1 and CDR2: SGHNT, YYREEE (reference sequence). There are 16 residues in the CDR3. With V trimmed by 0 bases and J by 5 bases, 9 bases remained unmatched. The CDR3: CASSLDLAGGGETQYF. CDR3 coding DNA: TGTGCCAGCAGCTTGGATTTGGCGGGGGGCGGGGAGACCCAGTACTTC.

The rearrangement links TRBV30 to TRBJ1-5; possibly TRBD1 for D (5 bases). V lost 5 bases and J 6 bases, leaving 14 bases between the germline ends. The CDR3 sequence is 13 residues long. Germline loops: CDR1 GTSNPN, CDR2 SVGIG (reference sequence). The CDR3 DNA follows: TGTGCCTGGGGGGCGCAGGGAGGTCAGCCCCAGCATTTT. Translating it yields CAWGAQGGQPQHF. The variable domain in full, with the rest retrieved from reference TRBV30 and TRBJ1-5, is SQTIHQWPATLVQPVGSPLSLECTVEGTSNPNLYWYRQAAGRGLQLLFYSVGIGQISSEVPQNLSASRPQDRQFILSSKKLLLSDSGFYLCAWGAQGGQPQHFGDGTRLSIL.

The V call is TRBV20-1, the J call TRBJ1-2; D is unresolved. CDR3 length equals 12 residues. Trimming took off 3 bases at V and 3 bases at J, with 8 bases between the two ends. Germline values: CDR1 DFQATT, CDR2 SNEGSKA (reference sequence). Written as DNA, the CDR3 is TGCAGTGCTAGTCCACCGGACTATGGCTACACCTTC. This gives the protein CSASPPDYGYTF.

V gene TRBV6-2 or TRBV6-3 combines with J gene TRBJ1-6; unclear D gene. Looked up from germline, CDR1 is MNHEY and CDR2 is SVGEGT. The CDR3 extends over 14 amino acids. V shed 2 bases and J shed 8 bases, with 10 bases lying between them. In DNA, the CDR3 is TGTGCCAGCAGTTACCCGCGGAAGGATTCACCCCTCCACTTT. This translates into CASSYPRKDSPLHF.

The chain combines TRBV7-9 with TRBJ1-3, with D perhaps TRBD1 (5 bases). CDR1 and CDR2 (germline): SEHNR, FQNEAQ (reference sequence). Trimming shortened V by 5 bases and J by 0 bases, and 20 bases separated the two germline ends. The CDR3 is 18 residues long. DNA of the CDR3: TGTGCCAGCAGCCCGGTTTATAGTGACAGCTACTCTGGAAACACCATATATTTT. Translating it yields CASSPVYSDSYSGNTIYF.

This clone was seen a handful of times. The chain uses TRBV6-5 and TRBJ1-6; TRBD1 aligns across 9 bases. This CDR3 is 13 amino acids long. Germline CDR1 MNHEY, CDR2 SVGAGI. With V trimmed by 8 bases and J by 8 bases, 4 bases remained unmatched. The CDR3 region is CASSRDRDSPLHF. The CDR3 DNA sequence: TGTGCCAGCTCCCGGGACAGGGATTCACCCCTCCACTTT.

The CDR3 here is CASSPHDRGQYNEQFF. The CDR3 bases are TGTGCCAGCAGCCCCCACGACAGGGGCCAGTACAATGAGCAGTTCTTC. The chain carries TRBV7-9 and TRBJ2-1; 8 bases agree with TRBD1. Germline V gene lookup returns CDR1 SEHNR and CDR2 FQNEAQ (reference sequence). V trimming: 5 bases; J trimming: 4 bases; junction bases outside the gene matches: 10. The CDR3 is 16 amino acids. The variable domain in full, with the rest retrieved from reference TRBV7-9 and TRBJ2-1, is DTGVSQNPRHKITKRGQNVTFRCDPISEHNRLYWYRQTLGQGPEFLTYFQNEAQLEKSRLLSDRFSAERPKGSFSTLEIQRTEQGDSAMYLCASSPHDRGQYNEQFFGPGTRLTVL.

The chain carries TRBV2 and TRBJ1-2; TRBD1 matches at 9 bases. Unmatched junction bases numbered 15, after V lost 8 bases and J lost 8 bases. Per the germline V gene, CDR1 is SNHLY and CDR2 is FYNNEI. This CDR3 has 15 amino acids. CDR3: CASSYLQDRGGGYTF. The CDR3 DNA follows: TGTGCCAGCTCTTACTTACAGGACAGGGGCGGGGGCTACACCTTC.

V is TRBV4-2 and J is TRBJ1-1; TRBD1 is a possible D gene (5 bases). The CDR3 is 15 residues long. CDR1 and CDR2 from the germline V gene are LGHNA and YNFKEQ. Deletions cut 0 bases from V and 2 bases from J, with 10 bases between. This CDR3 is CASSQDRTRNTEAFF. As DNA, the CDR3 is TGTGCCAGCAGCCAAGATAGGACACGAAACACTGAAGCTTTCTTT.

This CDR3 is CASSPPNRIYSGNTIYF. In nucleotides, the CDR3 is TGTGCCAGCTCACCACCGAACAGGATCTACTCTGGAAACACCATATATTTT. This chain joins TRBV18 and TRBJ1-3, with TRBD1 as a possible D gene (5 bases). Germline V CDR1 and CDR2: KGHSH, LQKENI. CDR3 length equals 17 residues. The V end lost 0 bases, the J end lost 0 bases, and 12 bases lay between the germline ends.

J is TRBJ1-1 and V is TRBV18; TRBD1 aligns across 7 bases. This CDR3 spans 16 amino acids. In germline, CDR1 is KGHSH, CDR2 LQKENI. V shed 3 bases and J 0 bases; nucleotides not matched to a gene: 7. CDR3 in DNA: TGTGCCAGCTCACCCGGGACAGCGCAAGTGAACACTGAAGCTTTCTTT. It codes for CASSPGTAQVNTEAFF.

The chain joins TRBV11-2 to TRBJ2-5, with D possibly matching TRBD2 (6 bases). Looked up from germline, CDR1 is SGHAT and CDR2 is FQNNGV. Trimming cost V 5 bases and J 2 bases, with 9 bases left between them. This CDR3 spans 13 amino acids. The CDR3 bases are TGTGCCAGCAGCCTGGGACTGCAAGAGACCCAGTACTTC. It yields the protein CASSLGLQETQYF. The variable domain in full, completed from reference TRBV11-2 and TRBJ2-5, reads EAGVAQSPRYKIIEKRQSVAFWCNPISGHATLYWYQQILGQGPKLLIQFQNNGVVDDSQLPKDRFSAERLKGVDSTLKIQPAKLEDSAVYLCASSLGLQETQYFGPGTRLLVL.

This chain connects TRBV2 to TRBJ1-1; D gene unclear. Trimming stripped 2 bases from V and 3 bases from J, with 7 bases between. Germline V gives CDR1 SNHLY, CDR2 FYNNEI. The CDR3 spans 13 residues. CDR3 DNA: TGTGCCAGCAGTGAATCCCGGGACACTGAAGCTTTCTTT. This codes for CASSESRDTEAFF.

The chain's CDR3 is CATSDLQGAVLEYEKLFF. CDR3 DNA sequence: TGTGCCACCAGTGATTTGCAGGGGGCTGTCTTGGAGTATGAAAAACTGTTTTTT. The V call is TRBV24-1, the J call TRBJ1-4, with 8 bases aligning to TRBD1. Germline V gene sequence: CDR1 KGHDR, CDR2 SFDVKD. The CDR3 runs 18 residues. The trim removed 0 bases at V and 6 bases at J, leaving 11 bases unmatched.

The chain recombines TRBV15 with TRBJ1-1; D perhaps matches TRBD1 (5 bases). V shed 2 bases and J shed 3 bases, with 7 bases lying between them. This CDR3 has 13 amino acids. Germline values: CDR1 LNHNV, CDR2 YYDKDF (reference sequence). This chain's CDR3 is CATSRTGYTEAFF. CDR3 DNA sequence: TGTGCCACCAGCAGAACAGGCTACACTGAAGCTTTCTTT.

The chain has TRBV14 and TRBJ1-2, with TRBD1 matching 7 bases. With V trimmed by 6 bases and J by 0 bases, 7 bases remained unmatched. Germline assignment: CDR1 SGHDN and CDR2 FVKESK. The CDR3 spans 15 residues. CDR3 residues: CASSLPGQTNYGYTF. DNA of the CDR3: TGTGCCAGCAGTCTACCGGGACAGACTAACTATGGCTACACCTTC.

The V call is TRBV24-1, the J call TRBJ2-1, with 10 bases matching TRBD1. Germline CDR1 KGHDR, CDR2 SFDVKD. V gave up 8 bases and J gave up 2 bases; unmatched junction bases: 11. This CDR3 has 17 residues. CDR3 sequence: CATIQQDRGPTYNEQFF. The CDR3, as DNA: TGTGCCACCATCCAGCAAGACAGGGGGCCGACCTACAATGAGCAGTTCTTC.

V usage is TRBV19 and J usage is TRBJ2-3, with TRBD1 matching 7 bases. With V trimmed by 5 bases and J by 3 bases, 11 bases remained unmatched. Germline V gives CDR1 LNHDA, CDR2 SQIVND (reference sequence). This CDR3 contains 16 residues. This chain's CDR3 is CASSPDRAKPTDTQYF. The CDR3 bases are TGTGCCAGTAGTCCCGACAGGGCCAAACCTACAGATACGCAGTATTTT.

The chain links TRBV30 to TRBJ1-2; D is perhaps TRBD1 (5 bases). The CDR3 runs 13 residues. Germline V gene lookup returns CDR1 GTSNPN and CDR2 SVGIG (reference sequence). The V and J ends lost 3 bases and 4 bases respectively, with 12 bases between them. The CDR3 coding sequence is TGTGCCTGGAGCGCACAGGTTATCTATGGCTACACCTTC. Amino acids: CAWSAQVIYGYTF.